This TCR beta chain was recovered during a study of blood T cell repertoires in COVID-19. As for the study in general: There were acute and convalescent COVID-19 samples, and they came from the United States, Italy and Spain. Nucleic acid was either cDNA or gDNA, and it came from T cells, B-cell-depleted T cells, or PBMCs.

The CDR3 consists of 13 residues. V shed 6 bases, J shed 11 bases, and the junction held 5 bases outside the gene matches. Germline assignment: CDR1 MNHEY and CDR2 SVGAGI. Authors' data handling: Cell counts per sample came from amplifying reference gene primers. The assay was immunoSEQ multiplex PCR, and TCRdb's table has in-frame clones only and misses some. The D gene and trimming were derived from the DNA, and the V and J assignments and clone size from that table. The sample shows 200,000 to 250,000 clones, about 80% of them seen only once. The sequence was collected from a woman aged 45 to 65 with acute or convalescent COVID-19. V is TRBV6-5 and J is TRBJ2-6, with TRBD1 identical over 9 bases. Sequenced sample: peripheral blood. The CDR3 here is CASRGQGGDVLTF. The CDR3 DNA is TGTGCCAGCAGGGGACAGGGAGGGGACGTCCTGACTTTC.